The rows below give T cell receptor beta chains drawn from one sample of a study of shared clonotypes between healthy human individuals. Using immunoSEQ multiplex PCR, the repertoire was profiled, and TCRdb retains in-frame clones only, with some absent. The sample carries about 680,000 clones, around 78% recorded once. The sample comprised memory CD4+ T cells sorted from blood. The receptors were gathered from a woman in her thirties in good health. Each CDR3 is given with its conserved first and last residue. A D gene is named only where the DNA matches it firmly. Where a row states a size, it is once, few, many or the class of an expanded clone; other rows omit it.

size: -
D: -
V: TRBV4-1
J: TRBJ2-7
DNA: TGCGCCAGCAGCCAAGAGGGCAGGACCTCCTACGAGCAGTACTTC
CDR3: CASSQEGRTSYEQYF

size: -
D: TRBD1
V: TRBV19
J: TRBJ2-2
DNA: TGTGCCAGTAGTAAAGAAAGGGGGCGGAACACCGGGGAGCTGTTTTTT
CDR3: CASSKERGRNTGELFF

size: few
D: -
V: TRBV7-3
J: TRBJ2-1
DNA: TGTGCCAGCAGCTTCGGGTCAGGGGCCTACAATGAGCAGTTCTTC
CDR3: CASSFGSGAYNEQFF

size: -
D: -
V: TRBV10-3
J: TRBJ2-2
DNA: TGTGCCATCAGTGAGTCTTACTCAGGTGGCGGGGAGCTGTTTTTT
CDR3: CAISESYSGGGELFF

size: -
D: -
V: TRBV6-6
J: TRBJ2-7
DNA: TGTGCCAGCAGCAAAGGGCGGGGAACGACCTACGAGCAGTACTTC
CDR3: CASSKGRGTTYEQYF

size: -
D: -
V: TRBV2
J: TRBJ2-3
DNA: TGTGCCAGCAGTGGGGGAACGGGGCATACGCAGTATTTT
CDR3: CASSGGTGHTQYF

size: -
D: -
V: TRBV27
J: TRBJ1-3
DNA: TGTGCCAGCAGTTTAAGCTGGGATGGAAACACCATATATTTT
CDR3: CASSLSWDGNTIYF

size: -
D: TRBD1
V: TRBV13
J: TRBJ2-7
DNA: TGTGCCAGCAGCCGGCCGGGACAGGGGGTTTCCTACGAGCAGTACTTC
CDR3: CASSRPGQGVSYEQYF

size: -
D: -
V: TRBV10-1
J: TRBJ1-2
DNA: TGCGCCAGCACTTTCTCCCGGGGAGATACAGTGGACTACACCTTC
CDR3: CASTFSRGDTVDYTF

size: -
D: TRBD1
V: TRBV6-5
J: TRBJ1-1
DNA: TGTGCCAGCAGAAGACAGGGAAAGAACACTGAAGCTTTCTTT
CDR3: CASRRQGKNTEAFF

size: -
D: TRBD2
V: TRBV9
J: TRBJ2-5
DNA: TGTGCCAGCAGCCTTCGGGGGGGCAAAGAGACCCAGTACTTC
CDR3: CASSLRGGKETQYF

size: few
D: -
V: TRBV6-1
J: TRBJ1-5
DNA: TGTGCCAGCACCCCCGGGGGATCTAGGGATCAGCCCCAGCATTTT
CDR3: CASTPGGSRDQPQHF

size: -
D: -
V: TRBV4-2
J: TRBJ2-5
DNA: TGTGCCAGCAGCCAGATGGCCCGGTCATCGGCGGAGACCCAGTACTTC
CDR3: CASSQMARSSAETQYF

size: -
D: TRBD2
V: TRBV4-1
J: TRBJ2-7
DNA: TGCGCCAGCAGCCAAGATCGGACTAGCGGGCTTATCTACGAGCAGTACTTC
CDR3: CASSQDRTSGLIYEQYF

size: -
D: -
V: TRBV27
J: TRBJ2-3
DNA: TGTGCCAGCAGTTTGGAGGGAGCTGGAGATACGCAGTATTTT
CDR3: CASSLEGAGDTQYF

size: -
D: -
V: TRBV9
J: TRBJ1-1
DNA: TGTGCCAGCAGCCTCACACAGGGGAACACTGAAGCTTTCTTT
CDR3: CASSLTQGNTEAFF